The 12 T cell receptor beta chains reported below all come from one sample, sequenced in a study of blood T cell repertoires in COVID-19. The assay was immunoSEQ multiplex PCR, and TCRdb's table has in-frame clones only and misses some. This table holds over 600,000 clones, more than 80% found once. Sample: peripheral blood. The receptors were gathered from a woman under 30 with acute or convalescent COVID-19.

The chain couples TRBV19 to TRBJ1-3; D not certain. CDR1 is LNHDA and CDR2 is SQIVND in the germline V gene (reference sequence). CDR3 length: 13 residues. V lost 10 bases and J 2 bases, leaving 12 bases between the germline ends. CDR3 DNA: TGTGCCACCGGCGGTGAGGCTGGAAACACCATATATTTT. This gives the protein CATGGEAGNTIYF.

The chain couples TRBV6-2 or TRBV6-3 to TRBJ2-7; tentatively, D is TRBD2 (5 bases). The CDR3 is 17 residues long. Germline V gives CDR1 MNHEY, CDR2 SVGEGT. V was trimmed by 5 bases and J by 6 bases, leaving 26 bases between them. The CDR3 sequence is CASSTPPSGSVPFEQYF. The CDR3 bases are TGTGCCAGCAGTACTCCCCCCTCGGGGTCCGTCCCTTTCGAGCAGTACTTC.

This chain connects TRBV19 to TRBJ1-2; D gene unclear. Deletions cut 6 bases from V and 4 bases from J, with 12 bases between. The CDR3 has 13 amino acids. Per germline, CDR1 LNHDA and CDR2 SQIVND (reference sequence). The CDR3 protein is CASRFSAGYGYTF. The DNA of the CDR3 is TGTGCCAGTAGGTTTTCGGCAGGCTATGGCTACACCTTC.

The chain recombines TRBV5-6 with TRBJ2-7; D possibly corresponds to TRBD2 (6 bases). The CDR3 sequence is 12 residues long. V was shortened by 2 bases and J by 6 bases, with 9 bases between the two germline ends. Germline-derived CDR1 and CDR2 are SGHDT and YYEEEE. The CDR3 sequence is CASSFGGFEQYF. DNA for the CDR3: TGTGCCAGCAGCTTTGGGGGGTTCGAGCAGTACTTC.

This rearrangement joins TRBV7-9 to TRBJ2-3; 9 bases are shared with TRBD1. The CDR3 runs 15 residues. Germline CDR1 is SEHNR and CDR2 is FQNEAQ (reference sequence). V was clipped by 5 bases and J by 4 bases; unmatched bases: 7. The CDR3 loop is CASSQDRGVADTQYF. The CDR3 DNA is TGTGCCAGCAGCCAGGACAGGGGAGTGGCAGATACGCAGTATTTT.

Only one count was recorded for this clone. The J gene is TRBJ1-5, the V gene TRBV2; 9 bases are shared with TRBD1. Trimming at V came to 7 bases and at J to 4 bases, leaving 2 bases not matched to a gene. Germline-derived CDR1 and CDR2 are SNHLY and FYNNEI. The CDR3 consists of 13 residues. Here the CDR3 DNA reads TGTGCCAGCACCGGGACAGGGAATCAGCCCCAGCATTTT. Encoded protein: CASTGTGNQPQHF.

The chain carries TRBV5-1 and TRBJ2-5; TRBD2 matches 8 bases. The CDR3 is 15 amino acids. Trimming at V came to 2 bases and at J to 2 bases, leaving 5 bases not matched to a gene. The germline gives CDR1 SGHRS, CDR2 YFSETQ. The CDR3: CASSFTSGGQETQYF. In DNA form, the CDR3 reads TGCGCCAGCAGCTTCACCAGCGGGGGACAAGAGACCCAGTACTTC.

The gene calls are TRBV14 and TRBJ1-6; no reliable D call. Germline loops: CDR1 SGHDN, CDR2 FVKESK. Trimming took 4 bases from V and 0 from J, leaving 4 bases between them. The CDR3 is 14 residues long. CDR3 sequence reads: CASSRGSYNSPLHF. For the CDR3, the DNA is TGTGCCAGCAGCCGAGGCTCCTATAATTCACCCCTCCACTTT.

The CDR3 nucleotides are TGTGCCAGCAGCGCCGAGGGGAGGACGGGCGAAAAACTGTTTTTT. The encoded protein is CASSAEGRTGEKLFF. J is TRBJ1-4 and V is TRBV9, with a tentative D call TRBD1 (5 bases). This CDR3 region has 15 residues. Germline V gives CDR1 SGDLS, CDR2 YYNGEE. V lost 3 bases to trimming and J lost 8 bases, with 17 bases between them.

This clone was recorded only once. The J gene is TRBJ2-7, the V gene TRBV6-5, with 7 nucleotides matching TRBD1. Germline V gives CDR1 MNHEY, CDR2 SVGAGI. J was trimmed by 2 bases and V by 6 bases; bases with no gene match: 7. The CDR3 contains 14 residues. In DNA form, the CDR3 reads TGTGCCAGCAGCTACAAAAGGGGGCCCTACGAGCAGTACTTC. Protein sequence: CASSYKRGPYEQYF.

CDR3 sequence (DNA): TGTGCCAGCAGTGAACTTCAGGGGTGGGCCAGTGGCCAGCCCCAGCATTTT. Translated: CASSELQGWASGQPQHF. The chain recombines TRBV6-1 with TRBJ1-5, with D maybe TRBD1 (6 bases). The V gene lost 2 bases and the J gene lost 7 bases, with 21 bases spanning the gap. Germline V CDR1 and CDR2: MNHNS, SASEGT. The CDR3 runs to 17 residues.

The V call is TRBV2, the J call TRBJ1-6; D perhaps matches TRBD1 (5 bases). V lost 10 bases and J 9 bases, leaving 16 bases between the germline ends. The CDR3 is made up of 13 amino acids. Germline CDR1 and CDR2: SNHLY and FYNNEI. The CDR3 is CAIRQLPSSPLHF. For the CDR3, the DNA is TGTGCCATAAGACAGTTGCCGTCTTCACCCCTCCACTTT.